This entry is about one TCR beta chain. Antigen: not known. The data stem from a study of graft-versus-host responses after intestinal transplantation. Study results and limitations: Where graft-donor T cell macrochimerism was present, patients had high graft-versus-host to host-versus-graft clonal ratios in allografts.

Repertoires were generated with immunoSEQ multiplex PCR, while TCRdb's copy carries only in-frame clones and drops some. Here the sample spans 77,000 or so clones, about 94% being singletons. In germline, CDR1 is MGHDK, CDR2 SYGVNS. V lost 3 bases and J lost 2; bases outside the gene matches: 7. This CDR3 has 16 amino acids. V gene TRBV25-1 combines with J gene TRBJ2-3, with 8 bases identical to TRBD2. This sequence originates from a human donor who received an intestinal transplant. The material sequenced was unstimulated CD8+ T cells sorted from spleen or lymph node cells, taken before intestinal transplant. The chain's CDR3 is CASSDLSSGYTDTQYF. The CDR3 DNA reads TGTGCCAGCAGTGACCTTTCTAGCGGGTACACAGATACGCAGTATTTT.